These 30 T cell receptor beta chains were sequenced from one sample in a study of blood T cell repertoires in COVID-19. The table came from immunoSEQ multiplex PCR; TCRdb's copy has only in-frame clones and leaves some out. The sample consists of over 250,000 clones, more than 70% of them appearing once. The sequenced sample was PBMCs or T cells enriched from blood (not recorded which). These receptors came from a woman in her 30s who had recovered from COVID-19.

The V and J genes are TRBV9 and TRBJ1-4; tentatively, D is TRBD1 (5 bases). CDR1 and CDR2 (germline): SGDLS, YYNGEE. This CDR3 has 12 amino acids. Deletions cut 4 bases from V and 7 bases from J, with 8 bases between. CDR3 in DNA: TGTGCCAGCAGCAGGGGTTCTGAAAAACTGTTTTTT. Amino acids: CASSRGSEKLFF.

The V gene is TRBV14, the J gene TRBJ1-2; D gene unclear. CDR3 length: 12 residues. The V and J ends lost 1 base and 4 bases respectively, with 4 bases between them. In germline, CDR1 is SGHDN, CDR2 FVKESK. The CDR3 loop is CASSQVFYGYTF. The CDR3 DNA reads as TGTGCCAGCAGCCAAGTCTTCTATGGCTACACCTTC.

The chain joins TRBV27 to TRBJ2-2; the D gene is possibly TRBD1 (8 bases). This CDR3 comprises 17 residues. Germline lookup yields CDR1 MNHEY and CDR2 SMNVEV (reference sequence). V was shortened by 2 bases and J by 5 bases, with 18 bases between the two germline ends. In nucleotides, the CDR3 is TGTGCCAGCAGTTTACTTACAGGGGGGGTCAGTACCGGGGAGCTGTTTTTT. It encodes CASSLLTGGVSTGELFF.

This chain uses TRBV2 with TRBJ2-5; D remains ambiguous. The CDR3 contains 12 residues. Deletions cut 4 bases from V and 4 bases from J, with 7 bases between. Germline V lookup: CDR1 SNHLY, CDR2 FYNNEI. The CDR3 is CASSASPETQYF. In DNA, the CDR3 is TGTGCCAGCAGTGCGTCCCCAGAGACCCAGTACTTC.

As DNA, the CDR3 is TGTGCCAGCAGCTTAGCTCGTTATGGCTACACCTTC. It encodes CASSLARYGYTF. The V gene is TRBV7-2, the J gene TRBJ1-2; D is unclear. Germline V lookup: CDR1 SGHTA, CDR2 FQGNSA. CDR3 length equals 12 residues. V lost 0 bases, J lost 5 bases, and 4 bases lay in between.

The CDR3 loop reads CASSSKRSYGYTF. The CDR3 DNA reads TGTGCCAGCAGCTCCAAGCGGAGCTATGGCTACACCTTC. This chain connects TRBV5-4 to TRBJ1-2; D gene unclear. Trimming took 3 bases from V and 4 from J, leaving 10 bases between them. The CDR3 is 13 amino acids. In germline, CDR1 is SGHNT, CDR2 YYREEE (reference sequence).

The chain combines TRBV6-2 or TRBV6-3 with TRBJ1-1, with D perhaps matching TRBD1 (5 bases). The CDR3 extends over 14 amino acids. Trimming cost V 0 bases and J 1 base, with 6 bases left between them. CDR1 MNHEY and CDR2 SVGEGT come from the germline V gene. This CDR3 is CASSYSTENTEAFF. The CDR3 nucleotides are TGTGCCAGCAGTTACTCGACAGAGAACACTGAAGCTTTCTTT.

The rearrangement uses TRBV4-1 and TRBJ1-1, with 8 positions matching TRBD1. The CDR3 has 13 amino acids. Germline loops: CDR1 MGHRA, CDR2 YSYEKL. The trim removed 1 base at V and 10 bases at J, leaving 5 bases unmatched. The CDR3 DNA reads TGCGCCAGCAGCCAAGGCCGACAGGGGACAGCTTTCTTT. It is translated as CASSQGRQGTAFF.

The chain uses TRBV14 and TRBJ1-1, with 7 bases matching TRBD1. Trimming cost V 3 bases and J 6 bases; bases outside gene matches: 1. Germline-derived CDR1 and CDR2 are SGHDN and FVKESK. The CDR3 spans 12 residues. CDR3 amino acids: CASSHGTAEAFF. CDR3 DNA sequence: TGTGCCAGCAGCCACGGGACAGCTGAAGCTTTCTTT.

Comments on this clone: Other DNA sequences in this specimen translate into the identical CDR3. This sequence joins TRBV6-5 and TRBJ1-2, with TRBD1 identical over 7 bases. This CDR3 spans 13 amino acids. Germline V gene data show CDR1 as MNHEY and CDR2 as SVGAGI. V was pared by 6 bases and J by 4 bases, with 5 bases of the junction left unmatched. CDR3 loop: CASSRDRGYGYTF. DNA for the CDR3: TGTGCCAGCAGCAGGGACAGAGGCTATGGCTACACCTTC.

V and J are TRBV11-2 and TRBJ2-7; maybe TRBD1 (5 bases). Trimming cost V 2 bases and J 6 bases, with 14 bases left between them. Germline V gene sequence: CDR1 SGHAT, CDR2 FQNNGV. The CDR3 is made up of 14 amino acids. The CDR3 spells CASSLLPRVSEQYF. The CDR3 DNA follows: TGTGCCAGCAGCTTACTACCCAGGGTCTCCGAGCAGTACTTC.

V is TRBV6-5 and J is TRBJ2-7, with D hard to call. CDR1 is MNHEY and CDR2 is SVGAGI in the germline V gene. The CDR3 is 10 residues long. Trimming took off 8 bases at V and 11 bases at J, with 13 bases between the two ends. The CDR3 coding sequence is TGTGCCAGCGCGGTCCCCATAAAGTACTTC. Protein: CASAVPIKYF.

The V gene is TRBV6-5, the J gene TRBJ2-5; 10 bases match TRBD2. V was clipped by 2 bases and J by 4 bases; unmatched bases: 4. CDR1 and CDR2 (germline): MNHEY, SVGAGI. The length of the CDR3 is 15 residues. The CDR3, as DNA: TGTGCCAGCAGTTACCAGCGGGGGGGCCGAGAGACCCAGTACTTC. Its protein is CASSYQRGGRETQYF.

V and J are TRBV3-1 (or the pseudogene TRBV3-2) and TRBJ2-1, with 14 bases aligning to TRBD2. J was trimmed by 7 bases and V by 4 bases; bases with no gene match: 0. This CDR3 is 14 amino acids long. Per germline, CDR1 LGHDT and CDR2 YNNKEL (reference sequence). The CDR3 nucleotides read TGTGCCAGCAGCCGGACTAGCGGGGGGAATGAGCAGTTCTTC. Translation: CASSRTSGGNEQFF.

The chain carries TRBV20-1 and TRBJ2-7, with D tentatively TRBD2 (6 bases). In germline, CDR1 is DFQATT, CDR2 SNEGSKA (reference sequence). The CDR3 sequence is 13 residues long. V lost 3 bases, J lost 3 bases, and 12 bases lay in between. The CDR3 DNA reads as TGCAGTGCTAGTTCTCAGGGAGGCTACGAGCAGTACTTC. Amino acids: CSASSQGGYEQYF.

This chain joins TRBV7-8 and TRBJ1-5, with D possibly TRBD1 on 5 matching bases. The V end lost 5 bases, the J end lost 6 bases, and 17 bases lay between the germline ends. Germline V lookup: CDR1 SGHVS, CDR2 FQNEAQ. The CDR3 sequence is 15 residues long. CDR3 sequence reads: CASSTDGSGGQPQHF. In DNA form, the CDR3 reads TGTGCCAGCAGCACGGACGGCTCCGGGGGTCAGCCCCAGCATTTT.

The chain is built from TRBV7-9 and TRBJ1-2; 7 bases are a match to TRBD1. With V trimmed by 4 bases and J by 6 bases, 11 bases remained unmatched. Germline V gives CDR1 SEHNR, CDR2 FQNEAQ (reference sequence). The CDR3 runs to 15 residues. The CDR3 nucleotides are TGTGCCAGCAGCTCAAGTGACAGGGAACGGAATGGCTACACCTTC. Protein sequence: CASSSSDRERNGYTF.

CDR3 region: CASSNSGGAEETQYF. Written as DNA, the CDR3 is TGTGCCAGCAGCAATAGCGGGGGGGCTGAGGAGACCCAGTACTTC. The rearrangement links TRBV5-8 to TRBJ2-5; 11 bases line up with TRBD2. CDR1 and CDR2 from the germline V gene are SGHTS and YDEGEE. Trimming took 4 bases from V and 5 from J; bases not matched to a gene: 7. There are 15 residues in the CDR3.

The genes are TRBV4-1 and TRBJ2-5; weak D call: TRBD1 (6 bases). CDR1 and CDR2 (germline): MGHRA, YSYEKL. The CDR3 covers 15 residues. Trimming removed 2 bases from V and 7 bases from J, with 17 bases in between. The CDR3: CASSQPWALGGTQYF. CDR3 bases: TGCGCCAGCAGCCAACCTTGGGCCTTAGGGGGGACCCAGTACTTC.

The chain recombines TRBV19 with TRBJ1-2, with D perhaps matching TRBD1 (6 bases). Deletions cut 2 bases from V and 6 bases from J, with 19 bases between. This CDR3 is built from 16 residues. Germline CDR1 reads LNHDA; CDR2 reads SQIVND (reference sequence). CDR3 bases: TGTGCCAGTAGTATAAGTCCGGGCAGGGGAAAAGATGGCTACACCTTC. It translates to CASSISPGRGKDGYTF.

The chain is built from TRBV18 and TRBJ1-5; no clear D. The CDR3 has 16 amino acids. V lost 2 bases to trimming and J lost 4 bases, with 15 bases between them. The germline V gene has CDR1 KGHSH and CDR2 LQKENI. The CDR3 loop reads CASSPEPTGSNQPQHF. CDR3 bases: TGTGCCAGCTCACCAGAGCCGACGGGATCGAATCAGCCCCAGCATTTT.

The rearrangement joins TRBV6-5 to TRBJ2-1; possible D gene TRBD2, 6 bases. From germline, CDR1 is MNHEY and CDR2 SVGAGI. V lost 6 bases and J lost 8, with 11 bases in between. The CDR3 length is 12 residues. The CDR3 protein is CASSPSGDEQFF. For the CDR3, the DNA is TGTGCCAGCAGCCCATCGGGGGATGAGCAGTTCTTC.

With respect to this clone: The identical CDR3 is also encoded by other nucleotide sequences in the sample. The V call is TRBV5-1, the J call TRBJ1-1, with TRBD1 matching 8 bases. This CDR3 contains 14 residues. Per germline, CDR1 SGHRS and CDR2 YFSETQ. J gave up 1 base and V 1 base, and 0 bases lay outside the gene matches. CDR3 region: CASSLTGGNTEAFF. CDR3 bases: TGCGCCAGCAGCTTGACAGGGGGGAACACTGAAGCTTTCTTT.

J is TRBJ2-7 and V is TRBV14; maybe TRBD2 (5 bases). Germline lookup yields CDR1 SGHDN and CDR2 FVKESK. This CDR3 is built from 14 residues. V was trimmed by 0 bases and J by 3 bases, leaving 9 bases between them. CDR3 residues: CASSQDDGVYEQYF. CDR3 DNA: TGTGCCAGCAGCCAAGACGACGGGGTCTACGAGCAGTACTTC.

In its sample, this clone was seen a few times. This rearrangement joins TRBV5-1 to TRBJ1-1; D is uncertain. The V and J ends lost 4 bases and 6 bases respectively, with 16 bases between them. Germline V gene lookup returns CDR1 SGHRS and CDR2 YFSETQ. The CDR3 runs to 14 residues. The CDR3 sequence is CASSPDPPNPEAFF. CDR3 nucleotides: TGCGCCAGCAGCCCAGATCCACCCAACCCTGAAGCTTTCTTT.

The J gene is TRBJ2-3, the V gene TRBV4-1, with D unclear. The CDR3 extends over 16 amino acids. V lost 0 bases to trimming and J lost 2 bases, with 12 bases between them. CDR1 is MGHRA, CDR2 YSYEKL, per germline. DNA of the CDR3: TGCGCCAGCAGCCAAGAGCACTTCCCCTTCACAGATACGCAGTATTTT. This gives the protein CASSQEHFPFTDTQYF.

The CDR3 region has the DNA TGTGCCAGCAGCTTAGAAGCGGGGGGGTGTTGTGAGCAGTTCTTC. Its protein product is CASSLEAGGCCEQFF. This chain links TRBV7-2 with TRBJ2-1; 10 nucleotides line up with TRBD2. Germline V lookup: CDR1 SGHTA, CDR2 FQGNSA. The V gene end was trimmed by 1 base and the J gene end by 9 bases; junction bases not matched to a gene: 6. There are 15 residues in the CDR3.

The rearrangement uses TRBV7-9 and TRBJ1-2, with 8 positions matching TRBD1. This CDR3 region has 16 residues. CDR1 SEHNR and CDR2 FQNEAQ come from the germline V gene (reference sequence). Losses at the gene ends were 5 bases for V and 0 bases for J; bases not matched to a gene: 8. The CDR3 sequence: CASSHLGTGTNYGYTF. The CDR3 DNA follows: TGTGCCAGCAGCCATCTCGGGACAGGTACTAACTATGGCTACACCTTC.

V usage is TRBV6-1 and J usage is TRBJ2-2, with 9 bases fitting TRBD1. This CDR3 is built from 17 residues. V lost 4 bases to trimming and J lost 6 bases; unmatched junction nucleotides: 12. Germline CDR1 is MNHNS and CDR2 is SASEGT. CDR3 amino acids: CASSVRTGVHLAGELFF. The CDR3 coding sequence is TGTGCCAGCAGTGTGAGGACAGGGGTTCATCTGGCCGGGGAGCTGTTTTTT.

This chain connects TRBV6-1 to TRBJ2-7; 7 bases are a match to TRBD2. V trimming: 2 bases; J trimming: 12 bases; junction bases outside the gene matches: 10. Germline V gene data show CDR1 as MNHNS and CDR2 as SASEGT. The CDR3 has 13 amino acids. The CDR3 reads CASSEYQQRGRYF. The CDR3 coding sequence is TGTGCCAGCAGTGAATATCAACAGCGGGGCAGGTACTTC.